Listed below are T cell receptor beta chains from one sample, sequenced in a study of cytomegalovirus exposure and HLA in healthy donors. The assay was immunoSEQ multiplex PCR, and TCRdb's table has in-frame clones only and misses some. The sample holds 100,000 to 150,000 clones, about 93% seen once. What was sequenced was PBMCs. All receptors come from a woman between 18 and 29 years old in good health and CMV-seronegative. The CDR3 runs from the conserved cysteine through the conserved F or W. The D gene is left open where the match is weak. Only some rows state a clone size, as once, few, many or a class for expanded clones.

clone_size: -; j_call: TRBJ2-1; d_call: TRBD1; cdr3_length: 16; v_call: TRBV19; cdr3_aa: CASSSRQGLPYNEQFF; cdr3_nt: TGTGCCAGTAGTAGTCGACAGGGATTACCTTACAATGAGCAGTTCTTC
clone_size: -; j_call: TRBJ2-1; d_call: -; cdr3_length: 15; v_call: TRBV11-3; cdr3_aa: CASSLGAGPYNEQFF; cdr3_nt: TGTGCCAGCAGCTTAGGGGCGGGACCATACAATGAGCAGTTCTTC
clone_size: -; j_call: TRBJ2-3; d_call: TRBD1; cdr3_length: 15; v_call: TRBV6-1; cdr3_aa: CASSEGEGATDTQYF; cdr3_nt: TGTGCCAGCAGTGAAGGTGAGGGGGCCACAGATACGCAGTATTTT
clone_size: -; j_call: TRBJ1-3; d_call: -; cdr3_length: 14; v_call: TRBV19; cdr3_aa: CASSTSYSGNTIYF; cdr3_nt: TGTGCCAGTAGCACTTCCTACTCTGGAAACACCATATATTTT
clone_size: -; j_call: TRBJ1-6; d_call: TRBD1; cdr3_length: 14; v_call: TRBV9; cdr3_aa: CASSATGDNSPLHF; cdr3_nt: TGTGCCAGCAGCGCAACAGGGGACAATTCACCCCTCCACTTT
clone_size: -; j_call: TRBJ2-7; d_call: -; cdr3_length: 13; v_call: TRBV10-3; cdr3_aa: CAISESEYYEQYF; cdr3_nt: TGTGCCATCAGTGAGAGTGAGTACTACGAGCAGTACTTC
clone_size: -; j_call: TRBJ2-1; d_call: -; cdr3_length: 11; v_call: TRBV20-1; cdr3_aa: CSATQYNEQFF; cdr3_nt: TGCAGTGCTACCCAATACAATGAGCAGTTCTTC
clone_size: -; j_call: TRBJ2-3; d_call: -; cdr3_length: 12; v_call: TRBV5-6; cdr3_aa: CASSSGEGGQYF; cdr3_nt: TGTGCCAGCAGCTCCGGGGAGGGGGGGCAGTATTTT
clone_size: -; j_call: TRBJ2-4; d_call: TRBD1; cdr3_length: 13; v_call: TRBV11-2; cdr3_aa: CASRLQGANIQYF; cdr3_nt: TGTGCCAGCAGATTACAGGGGGCGAACATTCAGTACTTC
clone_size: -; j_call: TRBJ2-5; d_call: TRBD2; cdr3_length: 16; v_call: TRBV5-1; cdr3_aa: CASSLGSSGSTETQYF; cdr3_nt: TGCGCCAGCAGCTTGGGTTCCAGCGGGAGTACAGAGACCCAGTACTTC
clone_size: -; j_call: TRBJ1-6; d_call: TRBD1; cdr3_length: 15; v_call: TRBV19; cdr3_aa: CASKLGTDYNSPLHF; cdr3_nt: TGTGCCAGTAAACTCGGGACAGACTATAATTCACCCCTCCACTTT
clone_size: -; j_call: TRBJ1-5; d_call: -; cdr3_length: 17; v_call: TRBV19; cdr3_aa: CASSLNPQGSLHQPQHF; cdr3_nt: TGTGCCAGTAGTCTAAACCCCCAGGGGTCCCTACATCAGCCCCAGCATTTT
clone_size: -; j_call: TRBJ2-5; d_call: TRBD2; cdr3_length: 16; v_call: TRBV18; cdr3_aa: CASSPQEGLSQETQYF; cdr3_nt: TGTGCCAGCTCACCGCAGGAGGGACTATCACAAGAGACCCAGTACTTC
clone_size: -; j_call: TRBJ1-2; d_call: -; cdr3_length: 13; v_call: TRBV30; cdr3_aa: CAWSPPELRGYTF; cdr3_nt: TGTGCCTGGAGTCCACCGGAGCTGCGGGGCTACACCTTC
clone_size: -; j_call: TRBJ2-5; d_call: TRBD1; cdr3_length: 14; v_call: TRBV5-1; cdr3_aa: CASSWGTGIETQYF; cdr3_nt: TGCGCCAGCAGCTGGGGGACAGGGATAGAGACCCAGTACTTC
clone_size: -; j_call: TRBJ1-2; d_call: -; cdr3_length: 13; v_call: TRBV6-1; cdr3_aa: CASSVDGERGYTF; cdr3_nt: TGTGCCAGCAGTGTAGACGGGGAACGCGGCTACACCTTC
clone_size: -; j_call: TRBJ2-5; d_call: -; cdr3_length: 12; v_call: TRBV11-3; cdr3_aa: CASSDSVGTQYF; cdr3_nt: TGTGCCAGCAGCGACAGTGTGGGGACCCAGTACTTC
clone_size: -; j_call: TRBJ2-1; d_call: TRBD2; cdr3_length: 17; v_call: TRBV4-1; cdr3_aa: CASSQDQREGPHNEQFF; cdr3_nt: TGCGCCAGCAGCCAAGATCAGCGGGAGGGCCCTCACAATGAGCAGTTCTTC
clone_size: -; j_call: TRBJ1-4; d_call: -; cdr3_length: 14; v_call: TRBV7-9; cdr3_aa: CASSLVGAGEKLFF; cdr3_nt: TGTGCCAGCAGCTTAGTGGGTGCCGGGGAAAAACTGTTTTTT
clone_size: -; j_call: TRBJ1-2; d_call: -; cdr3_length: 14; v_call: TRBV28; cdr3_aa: CASNYHESGYGYTF; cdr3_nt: TGTGCCAGCAACTATCATGAGTCGGGCTATGGCTACACCTTC
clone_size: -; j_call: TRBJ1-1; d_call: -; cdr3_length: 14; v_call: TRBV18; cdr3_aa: CASSPVDRNTEAFF; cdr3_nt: TGTGCCAGCTCCCCCGTTGACAGAAACACTGAAGCTTTCTTT
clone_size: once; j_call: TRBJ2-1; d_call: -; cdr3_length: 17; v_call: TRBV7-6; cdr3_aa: CASSLSPVGAGYNEQFF; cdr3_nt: TGTGCCAGCAGCTTATCCCCCGTGGGGGCAGGGTACAATGAGCAGTTCTTC
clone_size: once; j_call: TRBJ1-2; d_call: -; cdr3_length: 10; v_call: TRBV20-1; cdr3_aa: CSAVNYGYTF; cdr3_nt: TGCAGTGCTGTAAACTATGGCTACACCTTC
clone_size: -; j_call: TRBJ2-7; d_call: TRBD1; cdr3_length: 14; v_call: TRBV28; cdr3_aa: CASRTGTGRDEQYF; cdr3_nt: TGTGCCAGCAGGACCGGGACAGGCCGTGACGAGCAGTACTTC
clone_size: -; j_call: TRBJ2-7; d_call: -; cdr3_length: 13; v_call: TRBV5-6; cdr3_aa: CASSPWTGGEQYF; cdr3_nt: TGTGCCAGCAGCCCATGGACTGGAGGCGAGCAGTACTTC
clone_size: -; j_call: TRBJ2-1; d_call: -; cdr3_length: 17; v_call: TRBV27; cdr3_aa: CASSLIGGSITGNEQFF; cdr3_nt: TGTGCCAGCAGTTTGATCGGCGGGTCCATTACAGGGAATGAGCAGTTCTTC
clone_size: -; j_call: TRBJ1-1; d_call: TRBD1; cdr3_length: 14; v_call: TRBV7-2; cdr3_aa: CASSFQGARAEAFF; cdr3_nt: TGTGCCAGCAGCTTTCAGGGGGCGAGAGCAGAAGCTTTCTTT